This is a list of T cell receptor beta chains from one sample in a study of cytomegalovirus exposure and HLA in healthy donors. Data came from immunoSEQ multiplex PCR; TCRdb stores just in-frame clones and leaves some out. This sample has roughly 62,000 clones; over 75% occur once, and the top ten carry over 2%. Sequenced: PBMCs. The receptors come from a woman aged 30 to 39 in good health and CMV-seronegative. CDR3s include the opening cysteine and the closing phenylalanine or tryptophan. D genes are given only for firm matches. Part of the rows lack a size; the others show once, few, many or a class for expanded clones.

size	D	V	J	CDR3	DNA
.	TRBD1	TRBV30	TRBJ1-2	CAWRISGTGGYGYTF	TGTGCCTGGAGGATATCCGGGACAGGGGGCTATGGCTACACCTTC
.	.	TRBV7-9	TRBJ2-7	CASSLEETASSYEQYF	TGTGCCAGCAGCTTAGAGGAGACAGCTTCCTCCTACGAGCAGTACTTC
.	TRBD1	TRBV5-6	TRBJ2-5	CASSHRQGLYQETQYF	TGTGCCAGCAGCCACCGACAGGGGCTATACCAAGAGACCCAGTACTTC
.	.	TRBV9	TRBJ2-1	CASSVRRASVDEQFF	TGTGCCAGCAGCGTTCGAAGGGCTAGCGTGGATGAGCAGTTCTTC
.	.	TRBV7-9	TRBJ2-5	CASSPVNQETQYF	TGTGCCAGCAGCCCAGTGAACCAAGAGACCCAGTACTTC
.	.	TRBV6-1	TRBJ1-3	CASSEVASRNTIYF	TGTGCCAGCAGTGAAGTGGCCAGTAGAAACACCATATATTTT
.	.	TRBV6-1	TRBJ1-1	CASSEAPQTGEAFF	TGTGCCAGCAGTGAAGCGCCTCAGACAGGTGAAGCTTTCTTT
.	TRBD1	TRBV28	TRBJ1-1	CASSTGAEGEAFF	TGTGCCAGCAGCACAGGGGCAGAGGGTGAAGCTTTCTTT
.	TRBD2	TRBV30	TRBJ2-7	CAWGLAGVSEQYF	TGTGCCTGGGGACTAGCGGGAGTTAGCGAGCAGTACTTC
few	TRBD2	TRBV19	TRBJ2-7	CASTSGTSGETYEQYF	TGTGCCAGTACCTCCGGGACTAGCGGGGAAACCTACGAGCAGTACTTC
.	TRBD1	TRBV28	TRBJ1-2	CASRDATGGSGYTF	TGTGCCAGCAGGGACGCGACAGGGGGCAGTGGCTACACCTTC
.	TRBD1	TRBV7-3	TRBJ2-1	CASSLGGTGGNEQFF	TGTGCCAGCAGCTTAGGCGGGACAGGGGGCAATGAGCAGTTCTTC
.	TRBD1	TRBV7-9	TRBJ2-3	CASIPRGTGTSDTQYF	TGTGCCAGCATTCCTCGGGGGACAGGGACATCAGATACGCAGTATTTT
.	TRBD1	TRBV7-9	TRBJ2-4	CASSLSLGTALAKNIQYF	TGTGCCAGCAGCCTCTCACTTGGGACAGCCTTAGCCAAAAACATTCAGTACTTC
.	.	TRBV19	TRBJ2-3	CASSIHLRGNTDTQYF	TGTGCCAGTAGTATCCATTTGCGGGGTAACACAGATACGCAGTATTTT
once	TRBD2	TRBV27	TRBJ2-2	CASSPPRLALTGELFF	TGTGCCAGCAGTCCCCCCAGACTAGCTTTAACCGGGGAGCTGTTTTTT
.	.	TRBV11-2	TRBJ1-1	CASSLETVEAFF	TGTGCCAGCAGCTTAGAGACAGTTGAAGCTTTCTTT
.	TRBD2	TRBV19	TRBJ2-2	CASNPGASGRYGELFF	TGTGCCAGTAACCCCGGGGCTAGCGGGAGGTACGGGGAGCTGTTTTTT
.	.	TRBV5-6	TRBJ2-3	CASSSLADVTDTQYF	TGTGCCAGCAGCTCGCTAGCAGACGTGACAGATACGCAGTATTTT
once	.	TRBV28	TRBJ2-7	CASRQQTVTYEQYF	TGTGCCAGCAGACAACAGACAGTGACCTACGAGCAGTACTTC
once	TRBD1	TRBV6-5	TRBJ1-2	CASSQRDRANYGYTF	TGTGCCAGCAGTCAAAGGGACAGGGCTAACTATGGCTACACCTTC
.	TRBD2	TRBV5-6	TRBJ2-7	CASSAGVAEAYEQYF	TGTGCCAGCAGCGCGGGGGTAGCGGAAGCCTACGAGCAGTACTTC
.	.	TRBV7-8	TRBJ1-3	CASSPQGAGNTIYF	TGTGCCAGCAGCCCACAGGGAGCTGGAAACACCATATATTTT
.	TRBD1	TRBV23-1	TRBJ1-5	CASSLVKPGGTGGCRNQPQHF	TGCGCCAGCAGTCTAGTCAAACCCGGGGGGACAGGGGGTTGTCGCAATCAGCCCCAGCATTTT
.	TRBD2	TRBV7-2	TRBJ2-5	CASSSSGSQETQYF	TGTGCCAGCAGCAGTAGCGGGAGTCAAGAGACCCAGTACTTC
.	.	TRBV7-3	TRBJ2-2	CASSFGRNGELFF	TGTGCCAGCAGCTTTGGGAGGAACGGGGAGCTGTTTTTT
.	TRBD2	TRBV30	TRBJ2-1	CAWSSGRTYNEQFF	TGTGCCTGGAGTAGCGGGAGAACCTACAATGAGCAGTTCTTC
once	TRBD1	TRBV7-9	TRBJ2-5	CASSPRDREQETQYF	TGTGCCAGCAGCCCCCGGGACAGAGAACAAGAGACCCAGTACTTC
.	.	TRBV29-1	TRBJ1-3	CSAVGSSGNTIYF	TGCAGCGCCGTGGGGAGCTCTGGAAACACCATATATTTT
.	.	TRBV10-3	TRBJ2-3	CAISDGSRGDTQYF	TGTGCCATCAGTGACGGATCTAGGGGAGATACGCAGTATTTT
.	.	TRBV10-3	TRBJ2-3	CAISEDRSDTQYF	TGTGCCATCAGTGAGGACAGATCAGATACGCAGTATTTT
few	.	TRBV9	TRBJ1-1	CASSEGDGKQAFF	TGTGCCAGCAGCGAGGGGGACGGCAAACAAGCTTTCTTT
.	.	TRBV6-1	TRBJ2-1	CASVPWTITGEQFF	TGTGCCAGCGTTCCCTGGACTATTACGGGTGAGCAGTTCTTC
once	.	TRBV7-8	TRBJ1-1	CASSLQVAQTNTEAFF	TGTGCCAGCAGCTTACAAGTGGCTCAAACGAACACTGAAGCTTTCTTT
.	.	TRBV7-2	TRBJ1-3	CASSLALSSGNTIYF	TGTGCCAGCAGCTTAGCCCTTAGCTCTGGAAACACCATATATTTT
.	.	TRBV19	TRBJ1-5	CASTLSGWDQPQHF	TGTGCCAGTACCCTGAGCGGGTGGGATCAGCCCCAGCATTTT
.	.	TRBV28	TRBJ2-7	CASLFSGVEPYEQYF	TGTGCCAGCCTGTTCTCCGGGGTGGAACCCTACGAGCAGTACTTC
.	.	TRBV9	TRBJ2-3	CASSPTEITDTQYF	TGTGCCAGCAGCCCCACTGAGATCACAGATACGCAGTATTTT
.	TRBD2	TRBV27	TRBJ2-1	CASSTTLAGVGNEQFF	TGTGCCAGCAGTACCACCCTAGCGGGAGTAGGGAATGAGCAGTTCTTC
.	.	TRBV6-4	TRBJ2-4	CASERQLLAKNIQYF	TGTGCCAGCGAACGACAGTTACTAGCCAAAAACATTCAGTACTTC
.	TRBD2	TRBV6-4	TRBJ2-1	CASSELAGQANEQFF	TGTGCCAGCAGTGAACTAGCGGGACAGGCCAATGAGCAGTTCTTC